The 24 T cell receptor beta chains presented below share a single source sample, sequenced in a study of T cells in Graves' hyperthyroidism and ophthalmopathy. Amplified regions were TCR beta CDR3 sequences from RNA transcripts. Initially, a first-round RT-PCR of the TCR CDR3 employed the HTBI primer set. TCRdb re-derived calls from the multiplex PCR reads in MiXCR, one entry per CDR3 protein. The sample includes around 250,000 distinct CDR3 sequences, approximately 14% of them seen just once. Sequences were obtained from blood. These receptors were obtained from a woman in her forties with Graves' hyperthyroidism that later progressed to Graves' ophthalmopathy.

This clonotype was counted ten times or more. CDR3 protein: CASSVGGWKDGPYEQYF. CDR3 DNA: TGTGCCAGCAGCGTAGGAGGATGGAAGGACGGTCCCTACGAGCAGTACTTC. The chain recombines TRBV9 with TRBJ2-7; no clear D. The CDR3 totals 17 residues. Germline assignment: CDR1 SGDLS and CDR2 YYNGEE. V was cut by 0 bases and J by 2 bases, with 18 bases left in between.

The chain is built from TRBV7-9 and TRBJ2-2; TRBD2 might be the D (6 bases). Germline V CDR1 and CDR2: SEHNR, FQNEAQ (reference sequence). Trimming removed 6 bases at V and 5 bases at J, with 16 bases between. The CDR3 is 15 amino acids. CDR3 amino acids: CASSLTSILTGELFF. CDR3 DNA: TGTGCCAGCAGTCTGACTAGTATTTTGACCGGGGAGCTGTTTTTT.

Many counts were recorded for this clonotype. The rearrangement uses TRBV20-1 and TRBJ2-5; 11 bases agree with TRBD2. The junction had 11 bases not matched to a gene; V was cut back by 6 bases and J by 5 bases. The CDR3 is 15 amino acids. Germline V lookup: CDR1 DFQATT, CDR2 SNEGSKA (reference sequence). As DNA, the CDR3 is TGCAGTGCCCTTGATACTAGCGGGAGAAGGGAGACCCAGTACTTC. Amino acid sequence: CSALDTSGRRETQYF.

This clonotype appeared many times. The chain combines TRBV7-9 with TRBJ2-1, with 12 bases fitting TRBD2. Germline values: CDR1 SEHNR, CDR2 FQNEAQ (reference sequence). This CDR3 comprises 16 residues. V shed 5 bases, J shed 3 bases, and the junction held 5 bases outside the gene matches. CDR3 in amino acids: CASSPSGRAFYNEQFF. CDR3 bases: TGTGCCAGCAGCCCTAGCGGGAGGGCCTTCTACAATGAGCAGTTCTTC. Full variable domain (remainder filled in from reference TRBV7-9 and TRBJ2-1): DTGVSQNPRHKITKRGQNVTFRCDPISEHNRLYWYRQTLGQGPEFLTYFQNEAQLEKSRLLSDRFSAERPKGSFSTLEIQRTEQGDSAMYLCASSPSGRAFYNEQFFGPGTRLTVL.

The table lists this clonotype with a few counts. The chain joins TRBV18 to TRBJ2-2; D gene uncertain. The V and J ends lost 0 bases and 7 bases respectively, with 12 bases between them. Germline lookup yields CDR1 KGHSH and CDR2 LQKENI. The CDR3 is made up of 15 amino acids. The CDR3 reads CASSPPTGRHGELFF. The CDR3 coding sequence is TGTGCCAGCTCACCACCGACGGGCCGGCACGGGGAGCTGTTTTTT.

This clonotype was counted at least ten times. The rearrangement joins TRBV5-1 to TRBJ2-6, with TRBD1 identical over 8 bases. Per the germline V gene, CDR1 is SGHRS and CDR2 is YFSETQ. J lost 2 bases, V lost 6 bases, and 10 bases had no gene match. This CDR3 has 17 residues. DNA of the CDR3: TGCGCCAGCACCAGGCCCGGACAGGGAGCTGGGGCCAACGTCCTGACTTTC. It codes for CASTRPGQGAGANVLTF.

The genes are TRBV12-3 or TRBV12-4 and TRBJ1-1, with D unclear. Trimming took off 3 bases at V and 2 bases at J, with 10 bases between the two ends. CDR3 length: 14 amino acids. The CDR3 loop reads CASSFLARNTEAFF. CDR3 nucleotide sequence: TGTGCCAGCAGTTTCCTTGCAAGAAACACTGAAGCTTTCTTT.

Many counts were recorded for this clonotype. The V and J genes are TRBV10-3 and TRBJ2-3; tentatively, D is TRBD2 (6 bases). The CDR3 contains 15 residues. Looked up from germline, CDR1 is ENHRY and CDR2 is SYGVKD. Trimming left V 9 bases short and J 2 bases short, with 18 bases between. CDR3: CAMASGGLPTDTQYF. The CDR3 bases are TGTGCCATGGCCAGCGGAGGGCTTCCCACAGATACGCAGTATTTT.

This clonotype was observed at least ten times. This chain uses TRBV2 with TRBJ2-7, with 7 bases matching TRBD2. Germline V lookup: CDR1 SNHLY, CDR2 FYNNEI. This CDR3 comprises 14 residues. Unmatched junction bases numbered 11, after V lost 5 bases and J lost 7 bases. CDR3 loop: CASSPRGGGGEQYF. Written as DNA, the CDR3 is TGTGCCAGCAGTCCCCGGGGCGGCGGGGGTGAGCAGTACTTC.

This clonotype was detected ten times or more. The chain is built from TRBV20-1 and TRBJ2-5, with 12 bases lining up with TRBD2. The CDR3 spans 16 residues. The V gene end was trimmed by 4 bases and the J gene end by 5 bases; junction bases not matched to a gene: 11. CDR1 and CDR2 (germline): DFQATT, SNEGSKA (reference sequence). This CDR3 reads CSAIRLAGGPGETQYF. CDR3 nucleotide sequence: TGCAGTGCTATACGGCTAGCGGGAGGGCCTGGGGAGACCCAGTACTTC.

This clonotype came up many times. V is TRBV9 and J is TRBJ2-1, with TRBD2 matching 10 bases. The CDR3 has 15 amino acids. Looked up from germline, CDR1 is SGDLS and CDR2 is YYNGEE. Losses at the gene ends were 6 bases for V and 4 bases for J; bases not matched to a gene: 7. The CDR3 DNA reads as TGTGCCAGCACCCCTAGCGGGAGAGTTTACAATGAGCAGTTCTTC. Amino acid sequence: CASTPSGRVYNEQFF.

This clonotype has at least ten counts. The chain couples TRBV28 to TRBJ2-7; perhaps TRBD1 as D (5 bases). CDR1 and CDR2 (germline): MDHEN, SYDVKM. The CDR3 has 18 amino acids. The V and J ends lost 5 bases and 1 base respectively, with 24 bases between them. CDR3: CASSPPPLGQGLSYEQYF. The DNA for the CDR3 is TGTGCCAGCAGTCCGCCCCCTCTAGGGCAGGGCTTGTCCTACGAGCAGTACTTC.

This clonotype showed up many times. The rearrangement uses TRBV9 and TRBJ2-4; perhaps TRBD1 as D (5 bases). Trimming cost V 3 bases and J 6 bases, with 16 bases left between them. There are 15 residues in the CDR3. Per germline, CDR1 SGDLS and CDR2 YYNGEE. CDR3 region: CASSAYGATPNIQYF. CDR3 DNA sequence: TGTGCCAGCAGCGCCTATGGGGCCACCCCAAACATTCAGTACTTC.

This clonotype was counted many times. This chain connects TRBV6-1 to TRBJ2-1; 10 nucleotides agree with TRBD1. The CDR3 spans 14 residues. The junction had 6 bases not matched to a gene; V was cut back by 6 bases and J by 7 bases. Germline CDR1 reads MNHNS; CDR2 reads SASEGT. CDR3: CASRDRGTRNEQFF. The DNA of the CDR3 is TGTGCCAGCAGGGACAGGGGGACGCGAAATGAGCAGTTCTTC.

This clonotype appeared many times. The chain employs TRBV28 and TRBJ1-5; 10 positions match TRBD1. Germline CDR1 is MDHEN and CDR2 is SYDVKM. The junction had 11 bases not matched to a gene; V was cut back by 5 bases and J by 7 bases. The CDR3 runs to 16 residues. This chain's CDR3 is CASSTAGQGIRQPQHF. The CDR3 nucleotides read TGTGCCAGCAGTACCGCGGGACAGGGGATAAGGCAGCCCCAGCATTTT.

The chain employs TRBV20-1 and TRBJ2-1; 12 positions agree with TRBD2. The CDR3 consists of 15 residues. V lost 3 bases to trimming and J lost 5 bases; unmatched junction nucleotides: 5. Germline CDR1 is DFQATT and CDR2 is SNEGSKA (reference sequence). DNA of the CDR3: TGCAGTGCTAGGGCGGGACTAGCGGGCCACAATGAGCAGTTCTTC. It codes for CSARAGLAGHNEQFF.

This clonotype came up many times. The chain uses TRBV28 and TRBJ2-7; unclear D gene. Trimming left V 4 bases short and J 5 bases short, with 12 bases between. CDR1 is MDHEN, CDR2 SYDVKM, per germline. The CDR3 runs 13 residues. CDR3 nucleotides: TGTGCCAGCAGTTCCAGGACCCCCCACGAGCAGTACTTC. Its translation is CASSSRTPHEQYF.

This clonotype has a count of ten or more. This rearrangement joins TRBV7-8 to TRBJ1-1; no clear D. The CDR3 extends over 13 amino acids. Germline V gene lookup returns CDR1 SGHVS and CDR2 FQNEAQ. The V end lost 5 bases, the J end lost 3 bases, and 10 bases lay between the germline ends. The CDR3 sequence: CASSQIEDTEAFF. The DNA for the CDR3 is TGTGCCAGCAGCCAGATAGAGGACACTGAAGCTTTCTTT.

This clonotype occurred many times. The V gene is TRBV28, the J gene TRBJ2-5, with 11 bases aligning to TRBD1. From germline, CDR1 is MDHEN and CDR2 SYDVKM. The CDR3 sequence is 14 residues long. The junction had 6 bases not matched to a gene; V was cut back by 5 bases and J by 7 bases. CDR3 nucleotide sequence: TGTGCCAGCAGTCTGGACAGGGGGCGAGGGACCCAGTACTTC. Translated, it gives CASSLDRGRGTQYF.

This clonotype appeared many times. This sequence joins TRBV5-1 and TRBJ1-1, with D tentatively TRBD1 (5 bases). The CDR3 consists of 15 residues. The germline CDR1 and CDR2 sequences are SGHRS and YFSETQ. Trimming removed 4 bases from V and 0 bases from J, with 13 bases in between. The CDR3 protein is CASSVGEALNTEAFF. The CDR3 DNA follows: TGCGCCAGCAGCGTAGGGGAGGCGTTGAACACTGAAGCTTTCTTT.

The chain uses TRBV9 and TRBJ2-7, with unresolved D. Trimming stripped 0 bases from V and 4 bases from J, with 14 bases between. This CDR3 spans 15 amino acids. In germline, CDR1 is SGDLS, CDR2 YYNGEE. CDR3 in amino acids: CASSVVPSSQYEQYF. In nucleotides, the CDR3 is TGTGCCAGCAGCGTAGTGCCTTCCAGCCAGTACGAGCAGTACTTC.

Ten or more counts support this clonotype. The gene calls are TRBV28 and TRBJ1-6; D unresolved. V lost 3 bases and J lost 10, with 13 bases in between. Germline CDR1 reads MDHEN; CDR2 reads SYDVKM. The CDR3 has 14 amino acids. The CDR3 sequence: CASSFPSLNSPLHF. Here the CDR3 DNA reads TGTGCCAGCAGTTTTCCCAGCCTGAACTCACCCCTCCACTTT.

This clonotype was observed many times. The CDR3 protein is CASSRITGELFF. CDR3 nucleotides: TGTGCCAGCAGCCGGATAACCGGGGAGCTGTTTTTT. The gene calls are TRBV11-2 and TRBJ2-2; no reliable D call. The CDR3 totals 12 residues. V was shortened by 5 bases and J by 5 bases, with 6 bases between the two germline ends. Germline loops: CDR1 SGHAT, CDR2 FQNNGV.

This clonotype has ten or more counts. The J gene is TRBJ2-3, the V gene TRBV6-1, with D perhaps matching TRBD2 (5 bases). V lost 4 bases and J 6 bases, leaving 11 bases between the germline ends. This CDR3 region has 13 residues. CDR1 and CDR2 (germline): MNHNS, SASEGT. The CDR3 region is CASSGLARDTQYF. The CDR3 region has the DNA TGTGCCAGCAGTGGGCTAGCTAGGGATACGCAGTATTTT.